A single sample is the source of the 18 T cell receptor beta chains below, sequenced in a study of human T cells and chemical hapten exposure. Time point of the sample: patch test 1, 2 weeks after DPC sensitization. The treatment here: therapeutic diphenylcyclopropenone sensitization with weekly scalp DPC. One entry per CDR3 protein results from TCRdb running MiXCR on the RACE reads. The sample lists around 380,000 distinct CDR3 sequences, roughly 5% seen once, with roughly 2.4% in the top ten. The sample here was whole blood, taken in connection with sensitization to the hapten diphenylcyclopropenone (DPC). Receptor source: a woman aged 50 to 65 with alopecia areata. Some clones in this sample may be carry-over from other donors' samples.

This clonotype was picked up many times. V and J are TRBV5-5 and TRBJ1-1; TRBD1 matches 9 bases. The V segment lost 4 bases and the J segment 4 bases; nucleotides outside the gene matches: 8. CDR1 is SGHKS, CDR2 YYEKEE, per germline (reference sequence). The CDR3 extends over 15 amino acids. CDR3 coding DNA: TGTGCCAGCAGCGTCGGTACAGGGGGCATCACTGAAGCTTTCTTT. This codes for CASSVGTGGITEAFF.

This clonotype was picked up many times. V is TRBV12-3 or TRBV12-4 and J is TRBJ1-2; tentative D call: TRBD1 (5 bases). Trimming removed 6 bases from V and 7 bases from J, with 12 bases in between. The CDR3 runs to 12 residues. CDR3 amino acids: CASSSGPGGYTF. DNA of the CDR3: TGTGCCAGCAGCTCGGGGCCGGGTGGCTACACCTTC.

CDR3 loop: CASKGGLYEQYF. In DNA, the CDR3 is TGTGCCAGCAAAGGGGGGCTTTACGAGCAGTACTTC. The rearrangement uses TRBV28 and TRBJ2-7; the D gene could be TRBD1 or TRBD2 (6 bases each). The CDR3 extends over 12 amino acids. Trimming removed 7 bases from V and 4 bases from J, with 11 bases in between. Germline V lookup: CDR1 MDHEN, CDR2 SYDVKM.

This clonotype was detected a few times. This sequence joins TRBV12-3 or TRBV12-4 and TRBJ2-1; 14 bases line up with TRBD2. With V trimmed by 6 bases and J by 10 bases, 5 bases remained unmatched. This CDR3 has 14 amino acids. The CDR3 nucleotides are TGTGCCAGCAGCCAGGGACTAGCGGGGGCCGAGCAGTTCTTC. It translates to CASSQGLAGAEQFF.

This clonotype was recorded at least ten times. This chain uses TRBV6-2 or TRBV6-3 with TRBJ2-1; the D gene is possibly TRBD2 (6 bases). The germline V gene encodes CDR1 MNHEY and CDR2 SVGEGT. The CDR3 spans 16 residues. V was clipped by 7 bases and J by 5 bases, with 21 bases between them. CDR3 bases: TGTGCCAGCACCGACCCCGGGACTCCCGGAAACAATGAGCAGTTCTTC. Protein product: CASTDPGTPGNNEQFF.

In its sample, this clonotype was seen many times. V is TRBV28 and J is TRBJ1-1, with D unresolved. Germline V gene data show CDR1 as MDHEN and CDR2 as SYDVKM. This CDR3 has 11 residues. Trimming stripped 8 bases from V and 2 bases from J, with 6 bases between. CDR3 region: CASGANTEAFF. In nucleotides, the CDR3 is TGTGCCAGCGGAGCCAACACTGAAGCTTTCTTT.

There are a few counts of this clonotype. The V call is TRBV6-6, the J call TRBJ1-1, with a weak D call TRBD1 (5 bases). This CDR3 is 15 amino acids long. Trimming pared 2 bases from V and 3 bases from J, leaving 13 bases between. Germline V gives CDR1 MNHNY, CDR2 SVGAGI (reference sequence). CDR3 protein: CASSYGYDSYTEAFF. In DNA form, the CDR3 reads TGTGCCAGCAGTTACGGTTACGACAGTTACACTGAAGCTTTCTTT.

This clonotype was counted a few times. V gene TRBV3-1 combines with J gene TRBJ1-2; possibly TRBD1 for D (5 bases). V lost 0 bases and J lost 4, with 21 bases in between. The CDR3 consists of 18 residues. CDR1 is LGHDT, CDR2 YNNKEL, per germline (reference sequence). The CDR3: CASSQDWGREDSGYGYTF. The CDR3 region has the DNA TGTGCCAGCAGCCAAGATTGGGGCAGGGAAGATTCAGGCTATGGCTACACCTTC.

This clonotype occurred a few times. The V gene is TRBV10-3, the J gene TRBJ1-1; D is unresolved. The CDR3 consists of 14 residues. The V and J ends lost 3 bases and 5 bases respectively, with 13 bases between them. CDR1 ENHRY and CDR2 SYGVKD come from the germline V gene. CDR3 DNA: TGTGCCATCAGTGATGGGGAAAGTGGGACTGAAGCTTTCTTT. Encoded protein: CAISDGESGTEAFF.

This clonotype was picked up many times. The genes are TRBV5-1 and TRBJ2-1, with 8 positions matching TRBD2. The junction had 4 bases not matched to a gene; V was cut back by 2 bases and J by 9 bases. The CDR3 has 13 amino acids. Per the germline V gene, CDR1 is SGHRS and CDR2 is YFSETQ. The CDR3: CASSLAGVSEQFF. The CDR3 bases are TGCGCCAGCAGCTTAGCGGGAGTAAGTGAGCAGTTCTTC. The entire variable domain, with the rest obtained from reference TRBV5-1 and TRBJ2-1, is as follows: KAGVTQTPRYLIKTRGQQVTLSCSPISGHRSVSWYQQTPGQGLQFLFEYFSETQRNKGNFPGRFSGRQFSNSRSEMNVSTLELGDSALYLCASSLAGVSEQFFGPGTRLTVL.

In its sample, this clonotype was seen a few times. The chain links TRBV6-4 to TRBJ2-3, with no clear D. Trimming pared 6 bases from V and 4 bases from J, leaving 20 bases between. CDR3 length: 16 residues. The V gene's germline CDR1 is MRHNA and CDR2 SNTAGT. The CDR3: CASSPEARYIPDTQYF. The CDR3, as DNA: TGTGCCAGCAGCCCCGAAGCGCGGTATATCCCAGATACGCAGTATTTT.

This clonotype has more than one count but fewer than ten. The chain joins TRBV12-3 or TRBV12-4 to TRBJ1-5, with D uncertain. The CDR3 sequence is 16 residues long. Between the trimmed V and J ends, which lost 5 bases and 0 bases, there was a span of 14 bases. CDR3 loop: CASSHPRGDSNQPQHF. Here the CDR3 DNA reads TGTGCCAGCAGTCACCCCCGTGGGGATAGCAATCAGCCCCAGCATTTT.

This clonotype was detected many times. CDR3 DNA: TGTGCCAGCAGAACCACAGGGTACACTGAAGCTTTCTTT. Protein: CASRTTGYTEAFF. The chain recombines TRBV7-9 with TRBJ1-1, with D perhaps matching TRBD1 (6 bases). The CDR3 consists of 13 residues. CDR1 is SEHNR and CDR2 is FQNEAQ in the germline V gene (reference sequence). V was cut by 6 bases and J by 3 bases, with 11 bases left in between.

At least ten counts were recorded for this clonotype. The rearrangement links TRBV13 to TRBJ2-7; D is unresolved. Germline loops: CDR1 PRHDT, CDR2 FYEKMQ (reference sequence). Trimming pared 5 bases from V and 7 bases from J, leaving 9 bases between. The CDR3 spans 11 residues. CDR3 sequence (DNA): TGTGCCAGCAGCACGGACGGGGAGCAGTACTTC. Amino acids: CASSTDGEQYF.

This clonotype was detected only a few times. CDR3 nucleotides: TGTGCCACCAGTGAAGCGGGAGTAACCTACAATGAGCAGTTCTTC. This sequence encodes CATSEAGVTYNEQFF. This rearrangement joins TRBV24-1 to TRBJ2-1; 8 bases are a match to TRBD2. The junction had 3 bases not matched to a gene; V was cut back by 4 bases and J by 2 bases. This CDR3 has 15 residues. CDR1 and CDR2 from the germline V gene are KGHDR and SFDVKD.

Only a few counts were recorded for this clonotype. The J gene is TRBJ1-5, the V gene TRBV28; tentative D call: TRBD1 (5 bases). The CDR3 contains 15 residues. Between the trimmed V and J ends, which lost 5 bases and 4 bases, there was a span of 15 bases. Per germline, CDR1 MDHEN and CDR2 SYDVKM. CDR3 nucleotides: TGTGCCAGCAGTGGTCCAGGGTTTGAGAATCAGCCCCAGCATTTT. Translation gives CASSGPGFENQPQHF. Drawing the rest from reference TRBV28 and TRBJ1-5, the complete variable domain is DVKVTQSSRYLVKRTGEKVFLECVQDMDHENMFWYRQDPGLGLRLIYFSYDVKMKEKGDIPEGYSVSREKKERFSLILESASTNQTSMYLCASSGPGFENQPQHFGDGTRLSIL.

This clonotype was seen a handful of times. This CDR3 is CASSRVLADLYNEQFF. In DNA, the CDR3 is TGTGCCAGCAGCAGAGTACTAGCGGACCTATACAATGAGCAGTTCTTC. This sequence joins TRBV5-4 and TRBJ2-1, with 8 bases that match TRBD2. With 4 bases clipped from V and 4 bases from J, the junction kept 10 bases outside the gene matches. CDR3 length: 16 amino acids. Germline V gene data show CDR1 as SGHNT and CDR2 as YYREEE (reference sequence). Filled out from reference TRBV5-4 and TRBJ2-1, the complete variable domain reads ETGVTQSPTHLIKTRGQQVTLRCSSQSGHNTVSWYQQALGQGPQFIFQYYREEENGRGNFPPRFSGLQFPNYSSELNVNALELDDSALYLCASSRVLADLYNEQFFGPGTRLTVL.

This clonotype was picked up many times. The chain has TRBV9 and TRBJ2-5, with 9 bases that match TRBD2. The germline V gene has CDR1 SGDLS and CDR2 YYNGEE. The CDR3 sequence is 17 residues long. J was trimmed by 3 bases and V by 0 bases; bases with no gene match: 9. CDR3 sequence (DNA): TGTGCCAGCAGCGTAGAGGGTAGCGGGGGATTAAAAGAGACCCAGTACTTC. Amino acid sequence: CASSVEGSGGLKETQYF.